The 18 T cell receptor beta chains below were found in one sample sequenced in a study. TRBV12-4/TRBJ1-2 clonotypes were amplified with adaptor-ligated barcode primers. TCRdb redid the calling of the multiplex PCR reads with MiXCR, one entry per CDR3 protein. The sample holds around 1,000 distinct CDR3 sequences; 17% are singletons and the top ten take around 6.7%. Treg sorting used a CD4+CD25+CD127-/low gate. The material sequenced was Tregs sorted from blood. Every receptor here comes from a female donor with breast cancer.

By share of the sample, this clonotype is large. The gene calls are TRBV12-3 or TRBV12-4 and TRBJ1-2, with D hard to call. CDR3 length equals 13 residues. The V and J ends lost 3 bases and 4 bases respectively, with 9 bases between them. The CDR3 DNA reads as TGTGCCAGCAGTTTTGGTCCAGGCTATGGCTACACCTTC. The encoded protein is CASSFGPGYGYTF.

This clonotype was counted between two and nine times. CDR3 DNA sequence: TGTGCCAGCAGTTGGAAGGCAGGCGCACTCTATGGCTACACCTTC. This gives the protein CASSWKAGALYGYTF. J is TRBJ1-2 and V is TRBV12-3 or TRBV12-4, with no clear D. This CDR3 is built from 15 residues. Trimming pared 4 bases from V and 4 bases from J, leaving 16 bases between.

This clonotype showed up just a few times. The V call is TRBV12-3 or TRBV12-4, the J call TRBJ1-2; possibly TRBD1 for D (6 bases). V was trimmed by 8 bases and J by 5 bases, leaving 15 bases between them. This CDR3 spans 13 amino acids. The CDR3 DNA reads as TGTGCCAGCCGTTCCGACACAGGGTATGGCTACACCTTC. Translation: CASRSDTGYGYTF.

The CDR3 here is CASEGNDYGYTF. CDR3 DNA: TGTGCCAGTGAAGGGAATGACTATGGCTACACCTTC. The J gene is TRBJ1-2, the V gene TRBV12-3 or TRBV12-4; no definite D call. Trimming took off 9 bases at V and 3 bases at J, with 11 bases between the two ends. This CDR3 is built from 12 residues.

V is TRBV12-3 or TRBV12-4 and J is TRBJ1-2, with D possibly matching TRBD1 (6 bases). This CDR3 has 13 amino acids. The germline V and J ends were trimmed by 2 bases and 5 bases, with 9 bases remaining between them. The chain's CDR3 is CASSLRDTYGYTF. CDR3 DNA: TGTGCCAGCAGTTTACGGGACACATATGGCTACACCTTC.

This clonotype has more than one count but fewer than ten. The chain carries TRBV12-3 or TRBV12-4 and TRBJ1-2; D gene ambiguous. The CDR3 is 13 residues long. Trimming took 6 bases from V and 7 from J, leaving 15 bases between them. The CDR3 DNA reads TGTGCCAGCAGCATGGGAGGACCTGTTGGCTACACCTTC. Encoded protein: CASSMGGPVGYTF.

This clonotype counts as large. The J gene is TRBJ1-2, the V gene TRBV12-3 or TRBV12-4; D is unresolved. This CDR3 region has 16 residues. Trimming shortened V by 8 bases and J by 1 base, and 20 bases separated the two germline ends. CDR3 loop: CASSTSRLIINYGYTF. The CDR3 DNA follows: TGTGCCAGCTCGACATCTCGACTCATCATTAACTATGGCTACACCTTC.

The V gene is TRBV12-3 or TRBV12-4, the J gene TRBJ1-2; D ambiguous. CDR3 size: 15 residues. V was cut by 5 bases and J by 4 bases, with 17 bases left in between. This chain's CDR3 is CASSPLELSLYGYTF. CDR3 nucleotides: TGTGCCAGCAGTCCGTTGGAACTTTCCCTCTATGGCTACACCTTC.

By its share, this clonotype is large. CDR3 DNA sequence: TGTGCCAGCAGTTCTCTTAACTATGGCTACACCTTC. Protein product: CASSSLNYGYTF. This chain connects TRBV12-3 or TRBV12-4 to TRBJ1-2, with D hard to call. The CDR3 spans 12 residues. V lost 4 bases and J 1 base, leaving 4 bases between the germline ends.

The chain has TRBV12-3 or TRBV12-4 and TRBJ1-2; no definite D call. There are 14 residues in the CDR3. Trimming removed 8 bases from V and 4 bases from J, with 17 bases in between. Here the CDR3 reads CASRELTWSYGYTF. The CDR3 DNA sequence: TGTGCCAGCCGAGAATTGACATGGAGCTATGGCTACACCTTC.

This clonotype is deemed large. The rearrangement uses TRBV12-3 or TRBV12-4 and TRBJ1-2; D is uncertain. This CDR3 is 12 amino acids long. V dropped 4 bases and J dropped 5 bases, with 8 bases sitting between them. The CDR3 DNA sequence: TGTGCCAGCAGTTCCGGACGGTATGGCTACACCTTC. This sequence encodes CASSSGRYGYTF.

This clonotype rates as large. The V gene is TRBV12-3 or TRBV12-4, the J gene TRBJ1-2; D unresolved. V was clipped by 1 base and J by 0 bases, with 6 bases between them. CDR3 length: 14 residues. This chain's CDR3 is CASSLGGSNYGYTF. CDR3 DNA sequence: TGTGCCAGCAGTTTAGGAGGGTCTAACTATGGCTACACCTTC.

In this sample, this clonotype turned up many times. The V and J genes are TRBV12-3 or TRBV12-4 and TRBJ1-2, with 8 bases identical to TRBD1. The CDR3 consists of 15 residues. V lost 2 bases to trimming and J lost 2 bases; unmatched junction nucleotides: 4. The chain's CDR3 is CASSLRTGSNYGYTF. DNA of the CDR3: TGTGCCAGCAGTTTAAGGACAGGGAGCAACTATGGCTACACCTTC.

By share of the sample, this clonotype is large. The V and J genes are TRBV12-3 or TRBV12-4 and TRBJ1-2; 9 nucleotides match TRBD1. The CDR3 sequence is 14 residues long. The ends lost 6 bases at V and 8 bases at J; junction bases unmatched: 10. The CDR3 loop reads CASSTGTGPRGYTF. The CDR3 bases are TGTGCCAGCAGCACCGGGACAGGGCCTAGGGGCTACACCTTC.

Relative to its sample, this clonotype is medium-sized. The chain carries TRBV12-3 or TRBV12-4 and TRBJ1-2; D is perhaps TRBD1 (5 bases). The germline V and J ends were trimmed by 6 bases and 4 bases, with 15 bases remaining between them. The CDR3 loop spans 14 amino acids. CDR3: CASREWGRTYGYTF. CDR3 nucleotides: TGTGCCAGCAGAGAGTGGGGACGGACCTATGGCTACACCTTC.

This clonotype is categorized as large. V gene TRBV12-3 or TRBV12-4 combines with J gene TRBJ1-2; D is ambiguous. V gave up 5 bases and J gave up 4 bases, with 8 bases separating them. The CDR3 runs 12 residues. DNA for the CDR3: TGTGCCAGCAGTATCAGGAGCTATGGCTACACCTTC. Residues: CASSIRSYGYTF.

This clonotype occurred a few times. The CDR3 region is CASSRGRPGYTF. The DNA for the CDR3 is TGTGCCAGCAGTCGGGGCCGACCGGGCTACACCTTC. This sequence joins TRBV12-3 or TRBV12-4 and TRBJ1-2; tentatively, D is TRBD1 (5 bases). V was pared by 5 bases and J by 8 bases, with 12 bases between. The CDR3 runs to 12 residues.

The chain recombines TRBV12-3 or TRBV12-4 with TRBJ1-2; perhaps TRBD1 as D (6 bases). The CDR3 spans 14 residues. The germline V and J ends were trimmed by 5 bases and 2 bases, with 12 bases remaining between them. CDR3 residues: CASSPTGPNYGYTF. CDR3 bases: TGTGCCAGCAGTCCGACAGGCCCGAACTATGGCTACACCTTC.